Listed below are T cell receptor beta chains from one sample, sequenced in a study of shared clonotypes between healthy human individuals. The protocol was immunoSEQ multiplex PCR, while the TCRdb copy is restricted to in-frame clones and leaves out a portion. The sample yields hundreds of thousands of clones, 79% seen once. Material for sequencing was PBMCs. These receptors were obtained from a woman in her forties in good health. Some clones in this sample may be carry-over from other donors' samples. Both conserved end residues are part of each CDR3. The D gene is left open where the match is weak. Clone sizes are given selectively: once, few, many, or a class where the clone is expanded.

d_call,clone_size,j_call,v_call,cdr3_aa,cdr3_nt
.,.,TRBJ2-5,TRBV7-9,CASSLGQSQETQYF,TGTGCCAGCAGCCTCGGACAGAGCCAAGAGACCCAGTACTTC
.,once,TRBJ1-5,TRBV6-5,CASGRRGGDQPQHF,TGTGCCAGCGGTAGGAGGGGGGGCGATCAGCCCCAGCATTTT
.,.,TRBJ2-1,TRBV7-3,CASSPLGGSGSSYNEQFF,TGTGCCAGCAGCCCCCTGGGGGGCAGCGGCAGTTCCTACAATGAGCAGTTCTTC
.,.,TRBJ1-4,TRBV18,CASSPRGTNEKLFF,TGTGCCAGCTCACCACGCGGAACTAATGAAAAACTGTTTTTT
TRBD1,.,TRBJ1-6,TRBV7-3,CASSLGSTGVNSPLHF,TGTGCCAGCAGCTTAGGGAGCACAGGGGTTAATTCACCCCTCCACTTT
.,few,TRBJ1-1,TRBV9,CASSVGGIGTEAFF,TGTGCCAGCAGCGTAGGCGGGATTGGCACTGAAGCTTTCTTT
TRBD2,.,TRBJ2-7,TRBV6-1,CASSARQLAGVANEQYF,TGTGCCAGCAGTGCCCGGCAGTTAGCGGGAGTGGCAAACGAGCAGTACTTC
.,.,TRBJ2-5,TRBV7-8,CASSLIRSGETQYF,TGTGCCAGCAGCTTAATACGATCGGGGGAGACCCAGTACTTC
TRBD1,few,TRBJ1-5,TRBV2,CASSVQGLDQPQHF,TGTGCCAGCAGTGTACAGGGGTTAGATCAGCCCCAGCATTTT
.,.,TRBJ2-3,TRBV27,CASENLLRPSTDTQYF,TGTGCCAGCGAGAACCTCCTCCGGCCTAGCACAGATACGCAGTATTTT
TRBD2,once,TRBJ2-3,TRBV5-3,CARSPPRASGRVRTDTQYF,TGTGCCAGAAGCCCTCCGCGGGCTAGCGGGAGGGTTAGGACAGATACGCAGTATTTT
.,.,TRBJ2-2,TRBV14,CASSPRLGSGELFF,TGTGCCAGCAGCCCTCGATTGGGTTCCGGGGAGCTGTTTTTT
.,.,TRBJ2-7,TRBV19,CASSVIPHLYEQYF,TGTGCCAGTAGCGTTATACCCCACCTCTACGAGCAGTACTTC
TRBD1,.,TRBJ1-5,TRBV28,CASSSTGTGPNQPQHF,TGTGCCAGCAGTTCTACCGGGACAGGCCCTAATCAGCCCCAGCATTTT
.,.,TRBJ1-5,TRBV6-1,CASSESAYQPQHF,TGTGCCAGCAGTGAATCGGCGTATCAGCCCCAGCATTTT
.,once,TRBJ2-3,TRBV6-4,CASSDSKAEADTQYF,TGTGCCAGCAGTGACTCGAAAGCTGAGGCAGATACGCAGTATTTT
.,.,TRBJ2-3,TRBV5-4,CASSFQTDTQYF,TGTGCCAGCAGCTTCCAAACAGATACGCAGTATTTT
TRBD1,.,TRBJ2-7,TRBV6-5,CASSKTGQGAYEQYF,TGTGCCAGCAGTAAAACGGGACAGGGGGCCTACGAGCAGTACTTC
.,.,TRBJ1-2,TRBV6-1,CASSEPRTYGYTF,TGTGCCAGCAGTGAACCCCGGACCTATGGCTACACCTTC
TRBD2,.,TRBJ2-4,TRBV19,CASSMSGARDIQYF,TGTGCCAGTAGTATGAGCGGGGCCCGGGACATTCAGTACTTC
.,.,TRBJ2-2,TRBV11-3,CASSLAPTSGELFF,TGTGCCAGCAGCTTAGCACCCACCTCCGGGGAGCTGTTTTTT
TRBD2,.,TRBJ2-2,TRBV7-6,CASSPVSSGTGELFF,TGTGCCAGCAGCCCCGTGTCTAGCGGTACCGGGGAGCTGTTTTTT
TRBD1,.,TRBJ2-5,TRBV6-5,CASLDRGQTQYF,TGTGCCAGCTTGGACAGGGGGCAGACCCAGTACTTC
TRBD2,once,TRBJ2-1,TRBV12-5,CASGLTLAGGRAYNEQFF,TGTGCTAGTGGTTTGACACTAGCGGGAGGCAGAGCCTACAATGAGCAGTTCTTC
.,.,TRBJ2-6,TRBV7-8,CASSPIPEGSGANVLTF,TGTGCCAGCAGCCCGATCCCTGAAGGCTCTGGGGCCAACGTCCTGACTTTC
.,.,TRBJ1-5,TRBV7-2,CASSLSRGQPQHF,TGTGCCAGCAGCTTAAGTCGGGGACAGCCCCAGCATTTT
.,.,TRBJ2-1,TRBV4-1,CASSQASGGLYEQFF,TGCGCCAGCAGCCAAGCCTCCGGGGGCTTGTATGAGCAGTTCTTC
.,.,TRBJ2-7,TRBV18,CASSPAAGTTYEQYF,TGTGCCAGCTCACCAGCGGCAGGGACAACCTACGAGCAGTACTTC
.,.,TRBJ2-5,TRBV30,CAWSGLVGETQYF,TGTGCCTGGAGTGGCCTAGTTGGTGAGACCCAGTACTTC
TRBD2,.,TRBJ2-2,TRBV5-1,CASSLGLAGVGTGELFF,TGCGCCAGCAGCTTAGGACTAGCGGGAGTTGGCACCGGGGAGCTGTTTTTT
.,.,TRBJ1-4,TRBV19,CATWGGATNEKLFF,TGTGCCACCTGGGGTGGAGCAACTAATGAAAAACTGTTTTTT
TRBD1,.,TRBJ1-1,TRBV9,CASSVVGQGASEAFF,TGTGCCAGCAGCGTAGTAGGACAGGGTGCTTCTGAAGCTTTCTTT
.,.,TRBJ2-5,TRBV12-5,CASGQGETQYF,TGTGCTAGTGGCCAGGGGGAGACCCAGTACTTC
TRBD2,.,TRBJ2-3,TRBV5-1,CASSFAGGTTDTQYF,TGCGCCAGCAGCTTTGCGGGAGGGACAACAGATACGCAGTATTTT
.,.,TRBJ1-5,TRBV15,CATSRERLGFNQPQHF,TGTGCCACCAGCAGAGAAAGGTTAGGATTCAATCAGCCCCAGCATTTT
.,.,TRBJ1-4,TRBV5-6,CASSLGALRNEKLFF,TGTGCCAGCAGCTTGGGGGCCCTTCGGAATGAAAAACTGTTTTTT
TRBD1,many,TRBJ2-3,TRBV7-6,CASSLARRQGEDTQYF,TGTGCCAGCAGCTTAGCGCGGAGACAGGGTGAGGATACGCAGTATTTT
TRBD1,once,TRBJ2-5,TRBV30,CAWNHGGGQGARETQYF,TGTGCCTGGAACCATGGGGGCGGACAGGGGGCGCGGGAGACCCAGTACTTC
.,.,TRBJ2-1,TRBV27,CASRGASAYYNEQFF,TGTGCCAGCAGGGGCGCATCGGCTTACTACAATGAGCAGTTCTTC
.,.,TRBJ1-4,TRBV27,CASSRTLATNEKLFF,TGTGCCAGCAGTCGAACGCTTGCAACTAATGAAAAACTGTTTTTT
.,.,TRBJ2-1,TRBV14,CASRSSGSSYNEQFF,TGTGCCAGCAGGTCCAGCGGTAGCTCCTACAATGAGCAGTTCTTC
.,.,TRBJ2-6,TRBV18,CASSPGTGANVLTF,TGTGCCAGCTCACCAGGAACTGGGGCCAACGTCCTGACTTTC
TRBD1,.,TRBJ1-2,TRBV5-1,CASSTGQGVINYGYTF,TGCGCCAGCAGCACGGGACAGGGGGTTATTAACTATGGCTACACCTTC
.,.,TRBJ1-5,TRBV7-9,CASSPTGNQPQHF,TGTGCCAGCAGCCCGACAGGCAATCAGCCCCAGCATTTT